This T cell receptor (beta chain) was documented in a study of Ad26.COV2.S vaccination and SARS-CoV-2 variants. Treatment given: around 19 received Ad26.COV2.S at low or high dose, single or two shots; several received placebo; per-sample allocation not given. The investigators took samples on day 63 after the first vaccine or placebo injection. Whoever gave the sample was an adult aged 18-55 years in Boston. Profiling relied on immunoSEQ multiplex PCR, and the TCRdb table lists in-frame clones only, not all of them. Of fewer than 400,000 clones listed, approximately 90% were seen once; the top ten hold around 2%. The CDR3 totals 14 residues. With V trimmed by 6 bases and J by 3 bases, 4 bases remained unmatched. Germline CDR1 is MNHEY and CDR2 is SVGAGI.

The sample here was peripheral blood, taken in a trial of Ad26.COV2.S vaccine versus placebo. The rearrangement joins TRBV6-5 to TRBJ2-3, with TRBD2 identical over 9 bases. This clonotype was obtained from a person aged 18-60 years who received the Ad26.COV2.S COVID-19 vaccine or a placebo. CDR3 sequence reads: CASRRTSVTDTQYF. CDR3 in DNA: TGTGCCAGCAGAAGGACTAGCGTTACAGATACGCAGTATTTT.